This TCR beta chain was sequenced during a study of technical replicates of blood from a handful of donors. CDR1 and CDR2 (germline): SEHNR, FQNEAQ (reference sequence). V was trimmed by 1 base and J by 5 bases, leaving 11 bases between them. The CDR3 sequence is 15 residues long. TCRdb's table, derived via immunoSEQ multiplex PCR, lists solely in-frame clones and lacks some. Here the sample spans more than 70,000 clones, around 93% being singletons. This TCR was recovered from a human donor in good health. V gene TRBV7-9 combines with J gene TRBJ1-4; unclear D gene. Sequencing was done on a sample of T cells isolated from PBMCs. In nucleotides, the CDR3 is TGTGCCAGCAGCTTAGGAGGCACGGGGAATGAAAAACTGTTTTTT. It is translated as CASSLGGTGNEKLFF.